This T cell receptor (beta chain) was obtained from a study of T cells in Graves' hyperthyroidism and ophthalmopathy. General study results and limits: Prediction of ophthalmopathy progression came a median roughly 6.7 months pre-onset.

Deletions cut 5 bases from V and 13 bases from J, with 15 bases between. Germline loops: CDR1 SGHTA, CDR2 FQGNSA. The CDR3 spans 12 residues. Amplification yielded TCR beta CDR3 regions, with RNA transcripts as the source. The study used the HTBI primer set for a first-round RT-PCR of the TCR CDR3. TCRdb called the multiplex PCR reads again in MiXCR, with one record for every CDR3 protein. Among approximately 380,000 distinct CDR3 sequences listed, roughly 13% were seen once. This clonotype was counted ten times or more. What it binds is unknown. Enrolled ophthalmopathy patients presented with a Clinical Activity Score of at least 3, a NOSPECS grade of at least 4, and disease duration under 3 months. Diagnosis rested on symptoms, serum thyroxine and TRAb, thyroid ultrasound, and orbital computed tomography. PBMCs were obtained from 7.5 to 10 ml fresh peripheral blood.

Sequencing used blood. The clonotype was recovered from a man in his forties or fifties with Graves' ophthalmopathy. The chain links TRBV7-2 to TRBJ2-1, with D maybe TRBD1 (6 bases). The CDR3 bases are TGTGCCAGCAGCCCTCAGGGGCAGGACCAGTTCTTC. Protein sequence: CASSPQGQDQFF.